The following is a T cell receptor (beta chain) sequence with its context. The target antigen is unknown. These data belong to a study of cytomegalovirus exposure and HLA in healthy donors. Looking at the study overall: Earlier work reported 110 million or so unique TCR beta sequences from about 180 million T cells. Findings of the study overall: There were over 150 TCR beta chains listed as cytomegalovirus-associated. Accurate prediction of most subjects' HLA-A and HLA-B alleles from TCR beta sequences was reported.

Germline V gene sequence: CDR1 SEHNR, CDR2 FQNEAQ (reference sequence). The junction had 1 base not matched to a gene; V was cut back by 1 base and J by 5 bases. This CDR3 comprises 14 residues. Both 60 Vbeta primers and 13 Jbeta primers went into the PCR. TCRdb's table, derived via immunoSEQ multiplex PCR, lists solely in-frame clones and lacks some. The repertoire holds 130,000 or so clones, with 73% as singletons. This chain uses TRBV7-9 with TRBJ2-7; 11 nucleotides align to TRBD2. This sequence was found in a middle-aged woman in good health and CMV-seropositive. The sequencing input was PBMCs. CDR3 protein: CASSLVLAGDEQYF. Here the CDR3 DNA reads TGTGCCAGCAGCTTAGTACTAGCGGGAGACGAGCAGTACTTC.